This entry lists 10 T cell receptor beta chains sequenced from one sample in a study of T-cell memory formation after mild COVID-19. TCRdb ran MiXCR on the 5' RACE reads and lists one entry per CDR3 protein. Among 250,000 to 400,000 distinct CDR3 sequences listed, over 11% were seen once. The sequenced material came from PBMCs or a T cell subset sorted from them (not recorded which). All receptors come from a man younger than 35 who had mild COVID-19 (a few samples of this study predate the infection). Cell type and time point are not known.

The gene calls are TRBV4-2 and TRBJ2-4, with 7 bases fitting TRBD1. V trimming: 0 bases; J trimming: 7 bases; junction bases outside the gene matches: 9. There are 16 residues in the CDR3. Germline CDR1 reads LGHNA; CDR2 reads YNFKEQ. The CDR3, as DNA: TGTGCCAGCAGCCAAGATAGGGGACAGAGAGGGAACATTCAGTACTTC. Its translation is CASSQDRGQRGNIQYF.

The chain carries TRBV7-8 and TRBJ2-5; 11 bases line up with TRBD2. V was pared by 5 bases and J by 1 base, with 12 bases of the junction left unmatched. This CDR3 is built from 18 residues. Per the germline V gene, CDR1 is SGHVS and CDR2 is FQNEAQ. The CDR3 DNA follows: TGTGCCAGCAGCCGCCGGGGTTTACTAGCGGGGGTCCAAGAGACCCAGTACTTC. Its protein product is CASSRRGLLAGVQETQYF.

The chain carries TRBV9 and TRBJ1-2, with 8 nucleotides matching TRBD1. Germline values: CDR1 SGDLS, CDR2 YYNGEE. CDR3 length: 14 residues. J was trimmed by 7 bases and V by 3 bases; bases with no gene match: 8. The CDR3 DNA reads as TGTGCCAGCAGCGCCCTGGACAGGGTACGTGGCTACACCTTC. This gives the protein CASSALDRVRGYTF.

V and J are TRBV27 and TRBJ2-3; maybe TRBD2 (6 bases). The CDR3 totals 15 residues. Per the germline V gene, CDR1 is MNHEY and CDR2 is SMNVEV (reference sequence). The V and J ends lost 1 base and 3 bases respectively, with 11 bases between them. CDR3 DNA: TGTGCCAGCAGTTTATTGGCGGGGAGGACAGATACGCAGTATTTT. It encodes CASSLLAGRTDTQYF.

The chain recombines TRBV20-1 with TRBJ2-6; D not resolved. This CDR3 is 18 amino acids long. Trimming took off 4 bases at V and 0 bases at J, with 19 bases between the two ends. Germline assignment: CDR1 DFQATT and CDR2 SNEGSKA (reference sequence). In nucleotides, the CDR3 is TGCAGTGCTATGCGAGGACGCCCATGGGACTCTGGGGCCAACGTCCTGACTTTC. Translated, it gives CSAMRGRPWDSGANVLTF.

The chain joins TRBV5-4 to TRBJ2-2, with TRBD2 matching 8 bases. Germline V gene data show CDR1 as SGHNT and CDR2 as YYREEE (reference sequence). This CDR3 comprises 16 residues. V lost 2 bases to trimming and J lost 2 bases; unmatched junction nucleotides: 5. CDR3 sequence: CASSLPGLVNTGELFF. The CDR3 bases are TGTGCCAGCAGCTTACCGGGACTAGTTAACACCGGGGAGCTGTTTTTT.

This chain joins TRBV20-1 and TRBJ1-2; possibly TRBD1 for D (6 bases). Trimming pared 2 bases from V and 3 bases from J, leaving 10 bases between. In germline, CDR1 is DFQATT, CDR2 SNEGSKA (reference sequence). This CDR3 region has 13 residues. CDR3 DNA: TGCAGTGCTAGAAGTGAGGGGGACTATGGCTACACCTTC. It translates to CSARSEGDYGYTF.

J is TRBJ2-5 and V is TRBV15, with 12 bases identical to TRBD2. The CDR3 spans 16 residues. V lost 3 bases to trimming and J lost 2 bases; unmatched junction nucleotides: 4. Looked up from germline, CDR1 is LNHNV and CDR2 is YYDKDF (reference sequence). The CDR3 loop is CATSSGLAGPQETQYF. The CDR3 nucleotides read TGTGCCACCAGCAGCGGACTAGCGGGGCCTCAAGAGACCCAGTACTTC.

In this sample, this clonotype turned up a few times. This chain connects TRBV7-2 to TRBJ2-3; the D gene is possibly TRBD1 (5 bases). Germline CDR1 reads SGHTA; CDR2 reads FQGNSA. The CDR3 extends over 15 amino acids. The V end was cut by 0 bases, the J end by 2 bases, with 9 bases between. CDR3 region: CASSLAPGPTDTQYF. For the CDR3, the DNA is TGTGCCAGCAGCTTAGCGCCAGGGCCCACAGATACGCAGTATTTT.

This clonotype was observed a handful of times. This chain joins TRBV6-4 and TRBJ1-2; perhaps TRBD1 as D (6 bases). The length of the CDR3 is 13 residues. Trimming pared 3 bases from V and 6 bases from J, leaving 11 bases between. CDR1 and CDR2 from the germline V gene are MRHNA and SNTAGT. Here the CDR3 reads CASSDSGTHGYTF. The CDR3 nucleotides read TGTGCCAGCAGTGATTCCGGGACACATGGCTACACCTTC.